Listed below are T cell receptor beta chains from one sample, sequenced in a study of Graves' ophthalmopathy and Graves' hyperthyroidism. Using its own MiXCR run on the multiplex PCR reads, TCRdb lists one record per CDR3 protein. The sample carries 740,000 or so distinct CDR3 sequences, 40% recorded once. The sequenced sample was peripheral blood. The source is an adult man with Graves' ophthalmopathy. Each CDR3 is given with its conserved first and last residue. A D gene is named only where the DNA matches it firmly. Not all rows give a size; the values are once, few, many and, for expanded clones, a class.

CATSSGVRDSLIGYGYTF	TGTGCCACCAGCAGCGGGGTACGGGATTCCCTAATAGGCTATGGCTACACCTTC	TRBJ1-2	18	-	-	TRBV15
CSATSQGNTEAFF	TGCAGTGCCACCTCACAAGGAAACACTGAAGCTTTCTTT	TRBJ1-1	13	many	-	TRBV20-1
CASSTGAWETQYF	TGTGCCAGCAGTACAGGGGCCTGGGAGACCCAGTACTTC	TRBJ2-5	13	many	TRBD1	TRBV2
CASSISGIGLAFF	TGTGCCAGTAGTATAAGCGGGATCGGTCTAGCTTTCTTT	TRBJ1-1	13	many	-	TRBV19
CASSGTTRGDFAGELFF	TGTGCCAGCAGCGGGACGACAAGGGGTGATTTCGCCGGGGAGCTGTTTTTT	TRBJ2-2	17	few	-	TRBV9
CASSFGQGVEKLFF	TGTGCCAGCAGTTTCGGACAGGGAGTTGAAAAACTGTTTTTT	TRBJ1-4	14	few	TRBD1	TRBV12-3/TRBV12-4
CASSLESNEKLFF	TGTGCCAGCAGCTTAGAATCTAATGAAAAACTGTTTTTT	TRBJ1-4	13	many	-	TRBV7-9
CSVAESSGNTIYF	TGCAGCGTTGCTGAGAGCTCTGGAAACACCATATATTTT	TRBJ1-3	13	many	-	TRBV29-1
CASSPTGSEAFF	TGCGCCAGCAGCCCGACAGGGTCTGAAGCTTTCTTT	TRBJ1-1	12	many	TRBD1	TRBV7-9
CASTPPGQGRAGQYF	TGTGCCAGCACCCCACCGGGGCAGGGCCGCGCGGGGCAGTACTTC	TRBJ2-7	15	-	-	TRBV6-5
CASSPGTSGGEQYF	TGTGCCAGCAGCCCCGGGACTAGCGGGGGCGAGCAGTACTTC	TRBJ2-7	14	-	TRBD2	TRBV7-8
CASSLGTGDLNQPQHF	TGTGCCAGCAGCTTAGGGACAGGGGACCTCAATCAGCCCCAGCATTTT	TRBJ1-5	16	many	TRBD1	TRBV7-9
CASGRRGMNTEAFF	TGTGCCAGCGGGAGACGCGGCATGAACACTGAAGCTTTCTTT	TRBJ1-1	14	few	-	TRBV3-1
CASSMGQMNTEAFF	TGTGCCAGTAGTATGGGACAGATGAACACTGAAGCTTTCTTT	TRBJ1-1	14	-	TRBD1	TRBV19
CASSVGGEITGANVLTF	TGTGCCAGCAGCGTAGGAGGGGAAATTACTGGGGCCAACGTCCTGACTTTC	TRBJ2-6	17	-	-	TRBV9
CASRYTGDTQYF	TGTGCCAGCAGATACACCGGGGATACGCAGTATTTT	TRBJ2-3	12	-	-	TRBV2